These 9 T cell receptor beta chains came from one sample sequenced in a study of blood T cell repertoires in COVID-19. Repertoires were generated with immunoSEQ multiplex PCR, while TCRdb's copy carries only in-frame clones and drops some. The data show 56,000 or so clones, 80% to 90% seen once. The sample taken for sequencing was peripheral blood. The receptors were sampled from a man aged 50 or older with acute or convalescent COVID-19.

The gene calls are TRBV10-3 and TRBJ2-5, with D unclear. Germline CDR1 reads ENHRY; CDR2 reads SYGVKD. This CDR3 comprises 14 residues. Trimming took off 3 bases at V and 4 bases at J, with 12 bases between the two ends. The CDR3 sequence: CAISDSMRGETQYF. CDR3 DNA sequence: TGTGCCATCAGTGACAGCATGAGAGGAGAGACCCAGTACTTC.

In its sample, this clone was seen once. The V call is TRBV5-1, the J call TRBJ2-2; TRBD2 aligns across 8 bases. J was trimmed by 4 bases and V by 7 bases; bases with no gene match: 12. CDR1 and CDR2 (germline): SGHRS, YFSETQ. This CDR3 contains 16 residues. CDR3: CASHPTAGGVTGELFF. The CDR3 DNA reads as TGCGCCAGCCACCCCACTGCCGGGGGGGTCACCGGGGAGCTGTTTTTT.

This clone has more than one count but fewer than ten. The chain carries TRBV10-1 and TRBJ2-7; no reliable D call. V lost 10 bases, J lost 7 bases, and 14 bases lay in between. This CDR3 region has 11 residues. Germline V gene sequence: CDR1 WNHNN, CDR2 SYGVQD (reference sequence). The CDR3, as DNA: TGCGCCACCTCCAACTCCGTGGAGCAGTACTTC. Its translation: CATSNSVEQYF.

The chain combines TRBV30 with TRBJ1-4, with 11 bases matching TRBD1. The germline V gene encodes CDR1 GTSNPN and CDR2 SVGIG (reference sequence). V trimming: 2 bases; J trimming: 0 bases; junction bases outside the gene matches: 11. The CDR3 has 19 amino acids. The CDR3 DNA reads TGTGCCTGGAGTACGGACAGGGGGCCCGAAATAGCAACTAATGAAAAACTGTTTTTT. It codes for CAWSTDRGPEIATNEKLFF.

The chain joins TRBV5-6 to TRBJ2-1; 13 bases fit TRBD2. The CDR3 has 17 residues. Germline values: CDR1 SGHDT, CDR2 YYEEEE. The V and J ends lost 4 bases and 2 bases, in that order; junction bases with no gene match: 6. The CDR3 nucleotides are TGTGCCAGCAGCCCCGGGACTAGCGGGACCACCTACAATGAGCAGTTCTTC. Translating it yields CASSPGTSGTTYNEQFF.

This chain links TRBV19 with TRBJ1-1, with D hard to call. The germline V and J ends were trimmed by 1 base and 0 bases, with 9 bases remaining between them. Per the germline V gene, CDR1 is LNHDA and CDR2 is SQIVND (reference sequence). The CDR3 totals 15 residues. The CDR3 here is CASSIGSDMNTEAFF. CDR3 nucleotides: TGTGCCAGTAGTATAGGGTCAGATATGAACACTGAAGCTTTCTTT.

The genes are TRBV7-2 and TRBJ2-3; 13 nucleotides agree with TRBD2. Trimming removed 3 bases from V and 4 bases from J; junction bases left unmatched: 4. The germline gives CDR1 SGHTA, CDR2 FQGNSA. This CDR3 contains 16 residues. CDR3 nucleotides: TGTGCCAGCAGCTTGGGACTAGCGGGGCTCTCAGATACGCAGTATTTT. Translation gives CASSLGLAGLSDTQYF.

V and J are TRBV30 and TRBJ1-5; unclear D gene. There are 12 residues in the CDR3. V was pared by 1 base and J by 11 bases, with 12 bases between. In germline, CDR1 is GTSNPN, CDR2 SVGIG (reference sequence). CDR3 DNA: TGTGCCTGGAGTGGTGACACCCCAGCCCAGCATTTT. It yields the protein CAWSGDTPAQHF.

The chain is built from TRBV10-3 and TRBJ2-5; 11 bases agree with TRBD2. CDR3 length: 17 amino acids. V shed 6 bases and J 0 bases; nucleotides not matched to a gene: 9. The germline CDR1 and CDR2 sequences are ENHRY and SYGVKD. CDR3 DNA sequence: TGTGCCATCAGGGAAGCAGCTAGCGGGGGGCACCAAGAGACCCAGTACTTC. It yields the protein CAIREAASGGHQETQYF.